This is a list of T cell receptor beta chains from one sample in a study of T cells in Graves' hyperthyroidism and ophthalmopathy. Each CDR3 protein is one row after TCRdb ran MiXCR on the multiplex PCR reads. The sample contains 150,000 or so distinct CDR3 sequences, roughly 9.4% of which appear only once. Sequencing used blood. The receptors here all came from a woman between 18 and 29 years old with Graves' hyperthyroidism that later progressed to Graves' ophthalmopathy. The CDR3 runs from the conserved cysteine through the conserved F or W. Fields, in order: J gene, clone size, CDR3 length, V gene, CDR3 protein. Not all rows give a size; the values are once, few, many and, for expanded clones, a class.

TRBJ2-5 | . | 17 | TRBV30 | CAWVPGLAGTLEETQYF
TRBJ2-1 | many | 13 | TRBV20-1 | CSAINRVVNEQFF
TRBJ2-3 | many | 12 | TRBV5-6 | CASSFGPDTQYF
TRBJ1-6 | many | 15 | TRBV13 | CASSLYRGQDSPLHF
TRBJ1-3 | . | 16 | TRBV9 | CASSERGRFSGNTIYF
TRBJ2-5 | . | 14 | TRBV7-6 | CASSLGGVVETQYF
TRBJ1-1 | many | 17 | TRBV13 | CASSLDGRAGVNTEAFF
TRBJ2-3 | few | 16 | TRBV7-9 | CASSVGSGGSTDTQYF
TRBJ1-5 | many | 13 | TRBV12-3/TRBV12-4 | CASSSGGSLPQHF
TRBJ1-6 | few | 16 | TRBV27 | CASSLMSRGGNSPLHF
TRBJ2-3 | many | 17 | TRBV20-1 | CSARDLDTGTILVTQYF
TRBJ1-2 | many | 14 | TRBV12-3/TRBV12-4 | CASSLREGYYGYTF
TRBJ1-6 | few | 18 | TRBV5-5 | CASSFLSQGANYNSPLHF
TRBJ2-3 | many | 13 | TRBV6-1 | CASSEILTDTQYF
TRBJ1-1 | many | 13 | TRBV3-1 | CASSQDWNTEAFF
TRBJ2-7 | many | 12 | TRBV3-1 | CASSLRGYEQYF
TRBJ1-2 | . | 14 | TRBV19 | CASRLQGGGYGYTF
TRBJ2-5 | few | 19 | TRBV14 | CASSQEKASGIFFSETQYF
TRBJ1-2 | many | 14 | TRBV2 | CASSEGGFDYGYTF
TRBJ2-3 | many | 15 | TRBV18 | CASSPTGMSTDTQYF
TRBJ2-7 | many | 16 | TRBV19 | CASTSSMTGSSYEQYF
TRBJ2-7 | many | 15 | TRBV4-1 | CASSPTSGSAYEQYF
TRBJ1-3 | many | 14 | TRBV28 | CASIGDTSGNTIYF
TRBJ2-1 | many | 13 | TRBV7-8 | CASSLVGNNEQFF
TRBJ2-1 | many | 15 | TRBV9 | CASSASGSSYNEQFF
TRBJ1-3 | many | 15 | TRBV18 | CASSPGFLGGNTIYF
TRBJ2-7 | many | 14 | TRBV20-1 | CSARDPGSSYEQYF
TRBJ1-1 | many | 14 | TRBV18 | CASSPETGDTEAFF
TRBJ1-1 | many | 14 | TRBV6-1 | CASSTHGVNTEAFF
TRBJ2-1 | many | 14 | TRBV6-2/TRBV6-3 | CASSQRGGLDEQFF
TRBJ1-5 | . | 14 | TRBV20-1 | CSARDGRENQPQHF
TRBJ1-5 | many | 15 | TRBV2 | CASRAGQGRGQPQHF
TRBJ2-1 | few | 15 | TRBV13 | CASSTGDSYSNEQFF
TRBJ1-1 | many | 13 | TRBV29-1 | CSSVVQGNTEAFF
TRBJ2-1 | many | 14 | TRBV7-2 | CASSKGTSRGEQFF
TRBJ1-4 | many | 15 | TRBV9 | CASSVTPGQEEKLFF
TRBJ2-2 | many | 14 | TRBV5-1 | CASSFAANTGELFF
TRBJ1-1 | many | 15 | TRBV30 | CAWSVLSGGRTEAFF
TRBJ2-7 | many | 13 | TRBV6-5 | CASSFTGFYEQYF
TRBJ2-5 | . | 13 | TRBV20-1 | CSARLTGIETQYF
TRBJ2-1 | many | 15 | TRBV10-2 | CASRRGTRTVDEQFF
TRBJ1-5 | many | 14 | TRBV28 | CASSLMVSNQPQHF
TRBJ2-3 | few | 12 | TRBV6-2/TRBV6-3 | CASSLWIDTQYF
TRBJ1-6 | few | 15 | TRBV30 | CAWSQSGTGFSPLHF
TRBJ2-7 | once | 15 | TRBV20-1 | CSALLPGQGADEQYF
TRBJ2-5 | many | 16 | TRBV6-5 | CASSYSVRTGAETQYF
TRBJ2-5 | few | 17 | TRBV14 | CASSPFFKGGVEETQYF